This T cell receptor beta chain was captured by sequencing in a study of T cells expressing NK-cell markers. Study-wide background: Sorted CD3+CD56+NKG2C+, CD3+CD56+NKG2C- and CD3+CD56-NKG2C+ T cells provided the TCR beta repertoires.

From germline, CDR1 is SQVTM and CDR2 ANQGSEA. The CDR3 loop spans 12 amino acids. TCRdb reprocessed the 5' RACE reads and keeps a single row for each CDR3 protein, giving no DNA. In total, the table holds under 500,000 distinct CDR3 sequences. Sequences were obtained from blood T cells: a sorted CD56 or NKG2C T cell subset, CD4+ or CD8+ T cells, or bulk PBMC T cells (not recorded which). This clonotype originated in a woman between 18 and 69 years old in good health. J is TRBJ2-1 and V is TRBV29-1; TCRdb outputs TRBD1, but without DNA this stays unchecked. CDR3 residues: CSVEDRYRVGFF.